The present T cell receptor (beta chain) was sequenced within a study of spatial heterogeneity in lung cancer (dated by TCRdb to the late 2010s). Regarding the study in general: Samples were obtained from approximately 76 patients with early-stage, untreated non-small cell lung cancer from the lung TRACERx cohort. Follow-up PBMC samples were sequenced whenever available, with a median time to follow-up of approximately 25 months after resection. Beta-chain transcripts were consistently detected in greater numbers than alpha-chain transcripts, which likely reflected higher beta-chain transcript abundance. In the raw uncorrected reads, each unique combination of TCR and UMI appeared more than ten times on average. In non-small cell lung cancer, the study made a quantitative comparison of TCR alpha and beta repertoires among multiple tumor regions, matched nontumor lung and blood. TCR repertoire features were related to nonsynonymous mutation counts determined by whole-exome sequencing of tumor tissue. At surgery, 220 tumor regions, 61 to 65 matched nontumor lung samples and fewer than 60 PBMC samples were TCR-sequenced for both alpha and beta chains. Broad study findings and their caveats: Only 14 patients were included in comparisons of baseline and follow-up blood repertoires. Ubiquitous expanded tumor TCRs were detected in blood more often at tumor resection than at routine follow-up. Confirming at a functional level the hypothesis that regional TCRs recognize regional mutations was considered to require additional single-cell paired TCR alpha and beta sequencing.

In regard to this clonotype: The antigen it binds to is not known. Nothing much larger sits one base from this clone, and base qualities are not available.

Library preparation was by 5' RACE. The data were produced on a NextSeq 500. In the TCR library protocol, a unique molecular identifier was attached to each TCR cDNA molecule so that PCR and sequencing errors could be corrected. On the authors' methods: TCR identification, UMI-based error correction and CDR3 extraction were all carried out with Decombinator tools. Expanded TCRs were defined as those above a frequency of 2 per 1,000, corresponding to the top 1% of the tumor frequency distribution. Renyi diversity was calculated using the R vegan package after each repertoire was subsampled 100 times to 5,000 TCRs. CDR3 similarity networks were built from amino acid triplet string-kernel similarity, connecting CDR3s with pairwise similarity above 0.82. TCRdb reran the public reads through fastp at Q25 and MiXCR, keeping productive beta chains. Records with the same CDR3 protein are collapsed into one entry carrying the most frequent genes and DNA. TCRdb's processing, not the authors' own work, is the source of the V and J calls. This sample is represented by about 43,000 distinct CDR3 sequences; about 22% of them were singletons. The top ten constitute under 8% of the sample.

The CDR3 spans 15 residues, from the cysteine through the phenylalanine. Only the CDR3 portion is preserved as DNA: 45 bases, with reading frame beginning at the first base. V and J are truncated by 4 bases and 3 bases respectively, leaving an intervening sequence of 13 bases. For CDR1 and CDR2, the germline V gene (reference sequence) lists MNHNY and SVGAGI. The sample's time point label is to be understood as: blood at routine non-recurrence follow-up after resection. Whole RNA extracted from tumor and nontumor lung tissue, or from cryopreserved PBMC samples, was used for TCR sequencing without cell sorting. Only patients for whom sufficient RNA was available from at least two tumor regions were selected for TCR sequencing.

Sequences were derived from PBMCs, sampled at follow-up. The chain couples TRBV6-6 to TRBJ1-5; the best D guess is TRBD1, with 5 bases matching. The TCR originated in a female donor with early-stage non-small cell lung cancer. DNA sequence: TGTGCCAGCAGTTCAGGGAGGGTGCCCAATCAGCCCCAGCATTTT. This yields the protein CASSSGRVPNQPQHF.